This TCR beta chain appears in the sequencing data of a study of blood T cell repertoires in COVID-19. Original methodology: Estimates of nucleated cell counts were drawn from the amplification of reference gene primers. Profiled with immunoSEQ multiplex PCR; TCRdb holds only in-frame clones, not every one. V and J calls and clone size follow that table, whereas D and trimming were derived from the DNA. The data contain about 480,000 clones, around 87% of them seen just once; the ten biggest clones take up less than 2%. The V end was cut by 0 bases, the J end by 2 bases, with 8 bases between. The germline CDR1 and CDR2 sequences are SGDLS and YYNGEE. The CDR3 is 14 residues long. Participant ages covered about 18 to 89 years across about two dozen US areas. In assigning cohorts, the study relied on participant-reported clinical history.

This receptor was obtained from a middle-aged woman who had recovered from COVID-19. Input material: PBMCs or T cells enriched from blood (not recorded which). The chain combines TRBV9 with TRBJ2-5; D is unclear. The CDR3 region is CASSVETFQETQYF. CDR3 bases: TGTGCCAGCAGCGTAGAGACATTTCAAGAGACCCAGTACTTC.